This T cell receptor beta chain appears in the sequencing data of a study of cytomegalovirus exposure and HLA in healthy donors. Study-wide results and limits: A few chains tied to CMV proved CMV antigen-specific in vitro. The study labeled fewer than 200 TCR beta chains cytomegalovirus-associated. The finding came from a later analysis; first-cohort TCR clusters tended to co-occur in the approximately 120 validation repertoires.

The CDR3 is 13 amino acids. Between the trimmed V and J ends, which lost 5 bases and 2 bases, there was a span of 10 bases. CDR1 is PRHDT and CDR2 is FYEKMQ in the germline V gene (reference sequence). Profiling relied on immunoSEQ multiplex PCR, and the TCRdb table lists in-frame clones only, not all of them. The sample has about 140,000 clones, roughly nine tenths seen once; the top ten hold roughly 3%. This clone was counted only a few times. Its antigen remains unknown. This TCR was recovered from a man aged 18 to 29 in good health and CMV-seronegative. The gene calls are TRBV13 and TRBJ2-7, with a possible D match to TRBD2 (6 bases). The sample comprised PBMCs. The DNA of the CDR3 is TGTGCCAGCAGCCCACGACTAGCCTACGAGCAGTACTTC. Its protein product is CASSPRLAYEQYF.